These T cell receptor beta chains were read from a single sample in a study of early T cells in non-severe SARS-CoV-2 infection. MiXCR, applied by TCRdb to the 5' RACE reads, yields one record per CDR3 protein. The sample lists some 50,000 distinct CDR3 sequences; more than 9% were seen once. The sequenced sample was whole blood. The source of these receptors is an adult who was a healthcare worker with PCR-confirmed SARS-CoV-2 infection or an uninfected control (not recorded which). Each CDR3 is given without its conserved first and last residue.

v_gene	j_gene	CDR3aa
TRBV5-1	TRBJ1-4	ASSLSSPPEKLF
TRBV5-1	TRBJ2-3	ASRVGVSTDTQY
TRBV5-6	TRBJ1-2	ASSVLQGALANYGYT
TRBV19	TRBJ2-2	ASREANTGELF
TRBV5-6	TRBJ2-1	ASSPPGTEVSEQF
TRBV7-2	TRBJ2-5	ASSGGTSGQTQY
TRBV29-1	TRBJ2-2	SVVKSAGELF
TRBV6-6	TRBJ1-2	ASSYSQGGATYT
TRBV3-1	TRBJ2-2	ASQRDLLYGELF
TRBV30	TRBJ2-1	AWSWTSGVYNEQF
TRBV6-1	TRBJ2-2	ASSEAGGVTSGELF
TRBV19	TRBJ2-3	ASSGSRDRATDTQY
TRBV27	TRBJ1-1	ASSLYERGGEAF
TRBV20-1	TRBJ1-1	SAGRTNTEAF
TRBV12-3/TRBV12-4	TRBJ1-6	ASRPEYSSYNSPLH
TRBV20-1	TRBJ1-4	SASEEINEKLF
TRBV7-2	TRBJ2-7	ASRIGALMGEQY
TRBV5-4	TRBJ2-5	ASSLVSQETQY
TRBV19	TRBJ2-7	ASRNGYEQY
TRBV6-2/TRBV6-3	TRBJ2-7	ASSYSMVRRGADEQY
TRBV5-6	TRBJ2-3	ASSLRGGADTQY
TRBV7-2	TRBJ1-2	ASSLVGSINYGYT
TRBV7-9	TRBJ1-2	ASSLAGRANYGYT
TRBV25-1	TRBJ2-5	ASSEFGQGNERTQY
TRBV29-1	TRBJ1-1	SVGRDTEAF
TRBV7-3	TRBJ2-1	ASSLTGTGEQF
TRBV5-1	TRBJ2-5	ASSLQTGTGAGETQY
TRBV6-5	TRBJ1-1	ASRTFSNTEAF
TRBV20-1	TRBJ1-2	SARAPGKGYT
TRBV4-3	TRBJ2-7	ASSQEERDEQY
TRBV6-5	TRBJ2-1	ASRMTSGRSYNEQF
TRBV5-1	TRBJ2-7	ASSLGGASYEQY
TRBV10-3	TRBJ1-4	AIRGQAGEKLF
TRBV3-1	TRBJ2-2	ASKYGENTGELF
TRBV5-1	TRBJ2-7	ASTGTGGLYEQY
TRBV12-3/TRBV12-4	TRBJ2-3	ASSSGAWDTQY
TRBV10-3	TRBJ1-1	AISSTDTEAF
TRBV29-1	TRBJ1-1	SVPEGDRASEAF
TRBV12-5	TRBJ2-1	ASGLSSFHEQF
TRBV12-3/TRBV12-4	TRBJ2-1	ASSLLAGASNEQF
TRBV6-1	TRBJ1-1	ASSEVPIGTEAF
TRBV18	TRBJ2-1	ASTSAGGNEQF
TRBV6-5	TRBJ1-2	ASSPVLDFDYGYT
TRBV24-1	TRBJ2-2	ATAGGTGELF
TRBV5-4	TRBJ2-3	ASSLAGDTQY
TRBV6-4	TRBJ2-2	ASSDSAGELF
TRBV29-1	TRBJ1-1	SVRIMNTEAF
TRBV5-1	TRBJ2-2	ASSLGLAGTAYTGELF
TRBV7-8	TRBJ2-3	VSSLAVGNEGDTQY
TRBV7-2	TRBJ2-1	ASSSSLAGEQF
TRBV5-6	TRBJ2-3	ASSSLAGGQDTQY
TRBV4-3	TRBJ2-2	ASSQLINRGRSGELF
TRBV7-2	TRBJ1-1	ASSLAKSTEAF
TRBV3-1	TRBJ2-3	ASSQGAYRVSDTQY
TRBV5-8	TRBJ2-2	ASSVGRNTGELF